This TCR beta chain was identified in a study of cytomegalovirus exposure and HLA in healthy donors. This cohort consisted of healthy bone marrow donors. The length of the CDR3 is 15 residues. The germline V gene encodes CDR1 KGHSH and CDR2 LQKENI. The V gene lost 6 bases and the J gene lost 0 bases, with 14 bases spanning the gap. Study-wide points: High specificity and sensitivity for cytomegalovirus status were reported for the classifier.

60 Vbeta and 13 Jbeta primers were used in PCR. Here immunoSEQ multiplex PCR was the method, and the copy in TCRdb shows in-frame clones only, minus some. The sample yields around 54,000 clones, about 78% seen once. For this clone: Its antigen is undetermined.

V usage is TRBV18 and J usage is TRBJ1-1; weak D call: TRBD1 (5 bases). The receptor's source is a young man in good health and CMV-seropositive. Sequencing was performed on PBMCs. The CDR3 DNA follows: TGTGCCAGCTCTCAAGGGGTGGACATGAACACTGAAGCTTTCTTT. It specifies CASSQGVDMNTEAFF.